Given below is one T cell receptor beta chain in context. Which antigen it targets is not known. It has no much larger one-base neighbor in the sample; base qualities were not kept. These data come from a study of glioma-infiltrating T cells listed by TCRdb under 2016. The study in broad terms: Sequencing of TCR alpha- and beta-chain repertoires was performed on glioma tissue, on non-neoplastic brain tissue, and on matched peripheral blood mononuclear cells. Each tissue-infiltrating repertoire was compared with the same patient's peripheral blood repertoire to measure divergence between tissue and blood T-cell populations. The paired cohort comprised three low-grade glioma patients, roughly 8 primary glioblastoma patients and three non-glioma patients contributing non-neoplastic brain tissue.

Overall study outcomes, separate from this receptor: VJ-independent divergence between tissue and blood was found to be below expectation in non-neoplastic patients but above expectation in all gliomas, particularly low-grade gliomas. The group comparisons were based on small numbers of patients: three non-neoplastic, three low-grade glioma and seven to nine glioblastoma patients. Very few CDR3 sequences were found to be shared between tissue and blood, and this scarcity was attributed to high CDR3 diversity and limited sampling.

The iRepertoire nested amplicon-rescue multiplex PCR (arm-PCR) platform was used to amplify TCR alpha and beta CDR3 regions from RNA. For one-step reverse transcription and amplification, roughly 100-450 ng of tissue mRNA or PBMC total RNA was used as input. Following bead purification, Illumina adapters were added by a secondary multiplex PCR, and the libraries were gel-purified between 200 and 400 bp. Internal 6-nucleotide barcodes were carried by the libraries and were used for demultiplexing. The libraries were sequenced on an Illumina MiSeq using 2x220 or 2x250 nucleotide paired-end reads. The paper's processing steps were these. Paired reads were merged using FLASH 1.2.11 and aligned with BWA-MEM to the GRCh37 human genome, and TRA and TRB reads were then extracted. V and J assignment used an IMGT-derived reference of cassette sequences and CDR3 motifs that included pseudogenes. Reads were translated in three frames, and productive CDR3s were defined by a C…FGXG motif without stop codons. Unique combinations of V-J cassette pair and CDR3 amino acid sequence were defined as clonotypes. Hamming distance filtering was applied to reads, with thresholds set by the sequence error rate of each sample in mapped regions. TCRdb handled the public reads itself, with Q25 trimming in fastp and clone calling in MiXCR, and kept productive beta chains. All rows with the same CDR3 protein become a single entry with the most common DNA and genes. It is TCRdb's table, rather than the study itself, that gives the V and J calls and clone size. This sample gives about 130,000 distinct CDR3 sequences in total; roughly a quarter of them show up just once. The ten most abundant clones make up around 28% of the sample.

The germline V gene supplies CDR1 SQVTM and CDR2 ANQGSEA. The CDR3, cysteine through phenylalanine, is 12 amino acids long. This entry keeps only the CDR3 DNA: 36 bases, framed from base 1. V and J lose 6 bases and 6 bases, and a span of 12 bases separates them. The rearranged segments are TRBV29-1 and TRBJ2-1, with TRBD1 as a weak D call on 5 bases. This TCR derives from a human donor with low-grade glioma or glioblastoma, undergoing nonglioma brain surgery, or in good health (not recorded which). Sequenced input: glioma tissue, nonneoplastic brain tissue, or PBMCs (not recorded which). The nucleotide sequence is given as TGCAGCGTCCGACAGTCTGTCAATGAGCAGTTCTTC. Translated, this is CSVRQSVNEQFF.